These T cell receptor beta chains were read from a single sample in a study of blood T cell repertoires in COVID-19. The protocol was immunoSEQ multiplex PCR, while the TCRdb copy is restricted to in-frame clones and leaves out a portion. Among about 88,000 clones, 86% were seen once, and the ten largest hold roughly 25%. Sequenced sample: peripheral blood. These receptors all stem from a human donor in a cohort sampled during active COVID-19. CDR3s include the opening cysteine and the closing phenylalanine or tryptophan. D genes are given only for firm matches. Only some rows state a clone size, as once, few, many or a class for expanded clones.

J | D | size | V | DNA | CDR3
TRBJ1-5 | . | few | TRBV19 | TGTGCCAGTAGGGACTCAGGAGCCCGGGAGCCCCAGCATTTT | CASRDSGAREPQHF
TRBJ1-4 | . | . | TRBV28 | TGTGCCAGCAGTTTCCCGGGGGGACCTAATGAAAAACTGTTTTTT | CASSFPGGPNEKLFF
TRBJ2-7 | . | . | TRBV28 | TGTGCCAGCAGTCCACCGGAGGGGCCATACGAGCAGTACTTC | CASSPPEGPYEQYF
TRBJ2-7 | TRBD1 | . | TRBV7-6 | TGTGCCAGCAGCTTAGCACCGGGACAGGGGGCGCGCGAGCAGTACTTC | CASSLAPGQGAREQYF
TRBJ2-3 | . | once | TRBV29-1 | TGCAGCGTTGAAGATGCCCAGGGTCCAGATACGCAGTATTTT | CSVEDAQGPDTQYF
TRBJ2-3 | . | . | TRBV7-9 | TGTGCCAGCAGCTTACGGCAGGGGAACACAGATACGCAGTATTTT | CASSLRQGNTDTQYF
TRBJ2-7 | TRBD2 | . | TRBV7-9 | TGTGCCAGCAGCTTAGTTAGGAGCGGGGGCTCAAGGGAATCCTACGAGCAGTACTTC | CASSLVRSGGSRESYEQYF
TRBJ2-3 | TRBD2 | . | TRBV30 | TGTGCCTTGACGATAGCGGGAGACACAGATACGCAGTATTTT | CALTIAGDTDTQYF
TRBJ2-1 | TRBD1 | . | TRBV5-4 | TGTGCCAGCAGCTTGGGAGGGGGGACAGGGGCCTACAATGAGCAGTTCTTC | CASSLGGGTGAYNEQFF
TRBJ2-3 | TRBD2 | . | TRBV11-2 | TGTGCCAGCAGCGCGGTCCCTAGCGGGAGGGGGGCAGATACGCAGTATTTT | CASSAVPSGRGADTQYF
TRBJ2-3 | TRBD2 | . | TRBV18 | TGTGCCAGCTCACCCCTCACTAGCGGGAGGGTAGATACGCAGTATTTT | CASSPLTSGRVDTQYF
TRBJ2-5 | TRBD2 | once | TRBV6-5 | TGTGCCAGCAAATGGCGGGCGGGAGGACGGGAGACCCAGTACTTC | CASKWRAGGRETQYF
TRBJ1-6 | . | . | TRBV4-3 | TGCGCCAGCAGCCAAGATTTCGCCGGTGGTAGTTCCCTCCACTTT | CASSQDFAGGSSLHF
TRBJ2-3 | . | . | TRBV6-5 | TGTGCCAGCAGTCTTCTCAGGGCCGGCACAGATACGCAGTATTTT | CASSLLRAGTDTQYF
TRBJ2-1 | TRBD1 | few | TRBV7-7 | TGTGCCAGCAGCTTAGCCCGGACAGGGAGCAATGAGCAGTTCTTC | CASSLARTGSNEQFF
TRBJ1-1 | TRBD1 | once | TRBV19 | TGTGCCAGTAACGACAGGGTCGGAACTGAAGCTTTCTTT | CASNDRVGTEAFF
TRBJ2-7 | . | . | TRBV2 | TGTGCCAGCCGTGGTGTCAGGGGAACCGTCGAGCAGTACTTC | CASRGVRGTVEQYF
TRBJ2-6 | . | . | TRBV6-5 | TGTGCCAGCAGTTCGTACAGATCTGGGGCCAACGTCCTGACTTTC | CASSSYRSGANVLTF
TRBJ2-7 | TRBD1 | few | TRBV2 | TGTGCCAGCAGATCCACCGGGACAGGCGATAGGGAGCAGTACTTC | CASRSTGTGDREQYF
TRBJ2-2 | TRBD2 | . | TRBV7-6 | TGTGCCAGCAGCCGTCTCCGGGAGGAGTTTGGGGCCGGGGAGCTGTTTTTT | CASSRLREEFGAGELFF
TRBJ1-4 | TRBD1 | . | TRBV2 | TGTGCCAGCAGGGATCGACAGGGAACAACTAATGAAAAACTGTTTTTT | CASRDRQGTTNEKLFF
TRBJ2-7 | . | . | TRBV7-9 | TGTGCCAGCAGCCGCTCGTTTAGCGGCTATACCTCCTACGAGCAGTACTTC | CASSRSFSGYTSYEQYF
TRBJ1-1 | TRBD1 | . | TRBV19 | TGTGCCAGTAGTCCTCAGACAGGGGGCTGGACTGAAGCTTTCTTT | CASSPQTGGWTEAFF
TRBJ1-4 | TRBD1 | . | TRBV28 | TGTGCCAGCAGTTCGATCCCGGGACAGGGGGGTGAAAAACTGTTTTTT | CASSSIPGQGGEKLFF
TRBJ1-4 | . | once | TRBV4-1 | TGCGCCAGCAGCCCCGCTATAATACAGGGTGAAAAACTGTTTTTT | CASSPAIIQGEKLFF
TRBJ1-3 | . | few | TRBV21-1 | TGTGCCAGCCGGTCCATATATTTT | CASRSIYF
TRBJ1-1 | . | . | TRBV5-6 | TGTGCCAGCAGCTTCACAGGGTCTGAAGCTTTCTTT | CASSFTGSEAFF
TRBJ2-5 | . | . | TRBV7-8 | TGTGCCAGCAGCTTAGTGGGGAGCCAAGAGACCCAGTACTTC | CASSLVGSQETQYF
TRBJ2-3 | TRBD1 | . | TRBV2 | TGTGCCAGCAGCCCTAACGGACAGGGCACAGATACGCAGTATTTT | CASSPNGQGTDTQYF
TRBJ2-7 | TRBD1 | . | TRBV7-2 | TGTGCCAGCAGCTTAAGTGGGACAGGGCTCAACGAGCAGTACTTC | CASSLSGTGLNEQYF
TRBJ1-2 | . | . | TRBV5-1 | TGCGCCAGCAGCTTGAGTGCTACACAGGACTATGGCTACACCTTC | CASSLSATQDYGYTF
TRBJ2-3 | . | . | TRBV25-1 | TGTGCCAGCAGAGGGGGGGCGGGAGCAGTGAGCACAGATACGCAGTATTTT | CASRGGAGAVSTDTQYF
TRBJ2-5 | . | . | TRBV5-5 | TGTGCCAGCAGCTTGCAGGCGTCCCAAGAGACCCAGTACTTC | CASSLQASQETQYF
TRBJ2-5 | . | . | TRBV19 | TGTGCCAGTAGTATCGACACAGGCACCGAGACCCAGTACTTC | CASSIDTGTETQYF
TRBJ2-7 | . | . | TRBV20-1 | TGCAGTGCTAGTATAGCCTACGAGCAGTACTTC | CSASIAYEQYF
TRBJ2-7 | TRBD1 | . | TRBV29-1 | TGCAGCGCCCGACCCGGGACAGGGAACGACGAGCAGTACTTC | CSARPGTGNDEQYF
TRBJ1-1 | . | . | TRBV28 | TGTGCCAGCAGTTACCTTGGGGGGCGGGGGCAGGACACTGAAGCTTTCTTT | CASSYLGGRGQDTEAFF
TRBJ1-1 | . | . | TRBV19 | TGTGCCAGTAGCCCGGGATATGAAGCTTTCTTT | CASSPGYEAFF
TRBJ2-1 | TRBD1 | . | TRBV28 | TGTGCCAGCAGTTCTGGAGACAGGGGTTACAATGAGCAGTTCTTC | CASSSGDRGYNEQFF
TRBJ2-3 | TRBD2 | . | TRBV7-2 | TGTGCCAGCAGCGGGCGCGGGGGGGCGACAGATACGCAGTATTTT | CASSGRGGATDTQYF
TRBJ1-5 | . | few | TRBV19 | TGTGCCAGTAGTATAGCCCAGGGAAGCAATCAGCCCCAGCATTTT | CASSIAQGSNQPQHF
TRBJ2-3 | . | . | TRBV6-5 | TGTGCCAGCGGCACGAACACAGATACGCAGTATTTT | CASGTNTDTQYF
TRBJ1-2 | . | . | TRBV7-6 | TGTGCCAGCAGCATACTGGGGGGATATGGCTACACCTTC | CASSILGGYGYTF
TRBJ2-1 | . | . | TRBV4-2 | TGTGCCAGCAGCCAAGCGGGGAACTCCTACAATGAGCAGTTCTTC | CASSQAGNSYNEQFF
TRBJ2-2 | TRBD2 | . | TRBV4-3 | TGCGCCAGCAGCCAAAGGGGGACTAGCGGCTTCGGCGGGGAGCTGTTTTTT | CASSQRGTSGFGGELFF